Presented here are 26 T cell receptor beta chains from one specimen sequenced in a study of T cell changes during pregnancy in multiple sclerosis. Sequencing was performed with immunoSEQ multiplex PCR; in TCRdb, only in-frame clones are kept and a portion is missing. Of 55,000 to 65,000 clones listed, over 85% are singletons. Sequenced material: peripheral blood, taken in the first trimester of pregnancy. The receptors were gathered from a female donor in good health, enrolled as a control in a pregnancy study.

The rearrangement uses TRBV19 and TRBJ2-2, with D unresolved. This CDR3 has 15 residues. V shed 5 bases and J shed 0 bases, with 10 bases lying between them. CDR1 and CDR2 (germline): LNHDA, SQIVND (reference sequence). The CDR3 sequence is CASSPQHPNTGELFF. In DNA, the CDR3 is TGTGCCAGTAGTCCTCAACATCCGAACACCGGGGAGCTGTTTTTT.

This chain uses TRBV7-3 with TRBJ2-1; 7 bases line up with TRBD2. The germline V gene has CDR1 SGHTA and CDR2 FQGTGA. The CDR3 is 15 amino acids. Trimming cost V 5 bases and J 1 base; bases outside gene matches: 5. CDR3 region: CASSPEAGSYNEQFF. The CDR3 DNA reads as TGTGCCAGCAGCCCCGAAGCGGGGTCCTACAATGAGCAGTTCTTC.

This clone was detected once. The chain recombines TRBV2 with TRBJ2-3, with 9 bases matching TRBD2. The CDR3 loop spans 14 amino acids. V lost 8 bases to trimming and J lost 0 bases; unmatched junction nucleotides: 3. Germline loops: CDR1 SNHLY, CDR2 FYNNEI. The CDR3, as DNA: TGTGCCAGCCTAGCGGGGCATAGCACAGATACGCAGTATTTT. Translation: CASLAGHSTDTQYF.

This chain uses TRBV13 with TRBJ1-1; 8 bases are shared with TRBD1. V lost 3 bases and J lost 7; bases outside the gene matches: 10. The germline CDR1 and CDR2 sequences are PRHDT and FYEKMQ (reference sequence). The CDR3 extends over 15 amino acids. Here the CDR3 DNA reads TGTGCCAGCAGCTTGTACAGGGGGAGTGAGAATGAAGCTTTCTTT. It yields the protein CASSLYRGSENEAFF.

The chain carries TRBV6-5 and TRBJ1-2; D gene unclear. Germline CDR1 MNHEY, CDR2 SVGAGI. The V gene lost 2 bases and the J gene lost 8 bases, with 9 bases spanning the gap. The CDR3 has 12 residues. The CDR3 sequence is CASSYPTGGYTF. CDR3 nucleotides: TGTGCCAGCAGTTACCCAACGGGAGGCTACACCTTC.

The genes are TRBV27 and TRBJ2-1, with 10 nucleotides matching TRBD2. CDR1 and CDR2 (germline): MNHEY, SMNVEV (reference sequence). V was pared by 8 bases and J by 8 bases, with 12 bases of the junction left unmatched. This CDR3 is 15 amino acids long. CDR3 coding DNA: TGTGCCAGCGGTAGGGCTAGCGGGAGAGGCGATGAGCAGTTCTTC. Its protein product is CASGRASGRGDEQFF.

The V call is TRBV19, the J call TRBJ2-7; D remains unclear. CDR1 LNHDA and CDR2 SQIVND come from the germline V gene (reference sequence). V shed 7 bases and J shed 0 bases, with 7 bases lying between them. The CDR3 has 12 amino acids. The CDR3: CASKGVSYEQYF. The CDR3 DNA is TGTGCCAGTAAAGGAGTCTCCTACGAGCAGTACTTC.

This chain connects TRBV18 to TRBJ2-7; D ambiguous. The germline V gene has CDR1 KGHSH and CDR2 LQKENI. The V end was cut by 2 bases, the J end by 3 bases, with 5 bases between. The CDR3 has 12 amino acids. The CDR3 loop is CASSPGRYEQYF. The DNA of the CDR3 is TGTGCCAGCTCACCAGGGCGCTACGAGCAGTACTTC.

The V and J genes are TRBV19 and TRBJ2-7; D is possibly TRBD2 (6 bases). The V end was cut by 5 bases, the J end by 4 bases, with 12 bases between. There are 13 residues in the CDR3. Germline V CDR1 and CDR2: LNHDA, SQIVND (reference sequence). The chain's CDR3 is CASSPTGVYEQYF. The CDR3 DNA reads TGTGCCAGTAGTCCAACGGGGGTTTACGAGCAGTACTTC.

The rearrangement joins TRBV9 to TRBJ1-1; D may be TRBD1 (6 bases). Germline values: CDR1 SGDLS, CDR2 YYNGEE. The CDR3 extends over 14 amino acids. V lost 2 bases, J lost 4 bases, and 12 bases lay in between. The DNA of the CDR3 is TGTGCCAGCAGCGTGATACAGGGTCCCACTGAAGCTTTCTTT. Its protein is CASSVIQGPTEAFF.

The genes are TRBV6-6 and TRBJ2-7; the match to TRBD2 covers 8 bases. Trimming cost V 3 bases and J 4 bases; bases outside gene matches: 2. Per germline, CDR1 MNHNY and CDR2 SVGAGI (reference sequence). This CDR3 region has 13 residues. The CDR3 here is CASSYPSGYEQYF. In DNA, the CDR3 is TGTGCCAGCAGTTATCCTAGCGGGTACGAGCAGTACTTC.

The chain is built from TRBV9 and TRBJ2-2; 8 nucleotides agree with TRBD1. Germline V gene sequence: CDR1 SGDLS, CDR2 YYNGEE. The CDR3 contains 16 residues. The ends lost 6 bases at V and 0 bases at J; junction bases unmatched: 7. CDR3 bases: TGTGCCAGCAACAGGGGGGCGGGACCGAACACCGGGGAGCTGTTTTTT. Encoded protein: CASNRGAGPNTGELFF.

This CDR3 reads CASSLQSRDGEKLFF. CDR3 coding DNA: TGCGCCAGCAGCTTGCAAAGCAGGGATGGGGAAAAACTGTTTTTT. The gene calls are TRBV5-1 and TRBJ1-4, with TRBD1 as a possible D gene (5 bases). The CDR3 is made up of 15 amino acids. Deletions cut 1 base from V and 8 bases from J, with 15 bases between. Germline V gene sequence: CDR1 SGHRS, CDR2 YFSETQ.

This chain links TRBV7-2 with TRBJ2-2; tentative D call: TRBD2 (5 bases). The V end lost 1 base, the J end lost 2 bases, and 8 bases lay between the germline ends. The CDR3 loop spans 15 amino acids. The V gene's germline CDR1 is SGHTA and CDR2 FQGNSA. In nucleotides, the CDR3 is TGTGCCAGCAGCTTAGTCAGCGGAAACACCGGGGAGCTGTTTTTT. It specifies CASSLVSGNTGELFF.

V usage is TRBV5-1 and J usage is TRBJ2-5; 7 bases are a match to TRBD1. Germline assignment: CDR1 SGHRS and CDR2 YFSETQ. This CDR3 comprises 16 residues. J gave up 2 bases and V 4 bases, and 11 bases lay outside the gene matches. CDR3 sequence reads: CASSIGTVLLQETQYF. For the CDR3, the DNA is TGCGCCAGCAGCATAGGGACAGTACTTCTTCAAGAGACCCAGTACTTC. Full variable domain (outside the CDR3, taken from reference TRBV5-1 and TRBJ2-5): KAGVTQTPRYLIKTRGQQVTLSCSPISGHRSVSWYQQTPGQGLQFLFEYFSETQRNKGNFPGRFSGRQFSNSRSEMNVSTLELGDSALYLCASSIGTVLLQETQYFGPGTRLLVL.

The rearrangement joins TRBV5-8 to TRBJ2-4; 9 bases line up with TRBD1. The germline V gene encodes CDR1 SGHTS and CDR2 YDEGEE. The CDR3 consists of 17 residues. V shed 1 base and J 6 bases; nucleotides not matched to a gene: 11. The CDR3 bases are TGTGCCAGCAGCTTGATTGGGTCTTTGGGACAGGGAAACATTCAGTACTTC. This codes for CASSLIGSLGQGNIQYF. Full variable domain (remainder filled in from reference TRBV5-8 and TRBJ2-4): EAGVTQSPTHLIKTRGQQATLRCSPISGHTSVYWYQQALGLGLQFLLWYDEGEERNRGNFPPRFSGRQFPNYSSELNVNALELEDSALYLCASSLIGSLGQGNIQYFGAGTRLSVL.

CDR3 sequence reads: CASSQDPSFQETQYF. The CDR3 DNA follows: TGCGCCAGCAGCCAAGATCCGAGCTTCCAAGAGACCCAGTACTTC. The chain couples TRBV4-3 to TRBJ2-5; D is unresolved. Trimming shortened V by 0 bases and J by 1 base, and 9 bases separated the two germline ends. In germline, CDR1 is LGHNA, CDR2 YSLEER. The CDR3 runs to 15 residues.

This clone was observed a single time. The gene calls are TRBV5-6 and TRBJ1-2, with TRBD1 as a possible D gene (6 bases). V was shortened by 4 bases and J by 3 bases, with 16 bases between the two germline ends. Germline V gives CDR1 SGHDT, CDR2 YYEEEE. The CDR3 spans 15 residues. CDR3 region: CASSPTGTNYYGYTF. The CDR3 DNA is TGTGCCAGCAGCCCGACCGGGACAAATTACTATGGCTACACCTTC.

This clone appeared once. The chain couples TRBV5-4 to TRBJ2-2; 10 bases align to TRBD2. The V gene end was trimmed by 7 bases and the J gene end by 0 bases; junction bases not matched to a gene: 6. CDR1 is SGHNT, CDR2 YYREEE, per germline (reference sequence). This CDR3 has 16 amino acids. CDR3 nucleotides: TGTGCCAGCTGGGCGGGACTAGCGACGAACACCGGGGAGCTGTTTTTT. This sequence encodes CASWAGLATNTGELFF. The entire variable domain, with the rest obtained from reference TRBV5-4 and TRBJ2-2, is as follows: ETGVTQSPTHLIKTRGQQVTLRCSSQSGHNTVSWYQQALGQGPQFIFQYYREEENGRGNFPPRFSGLQFPNYSSELNVNALELDDSALYLCASWAGLATNTGELFFGEGSRLTVL.

The V gene is TRBV27, the J gene TRBJ1-5; TRBD1 is a possible D gene (5 bases). Germline V lookup: CDR1 MNHEY, CDR2 SMNVEV (reference sequence). The CDR3 contains 15 residues. V lost 3 bases to trimming and J lost 10 bases, with 19 bases between them. This CDR3 is CASSLGHPSHYPQHF. The CDR3 DNA follows: TGTGCCAGCAGTTTGGGGCACCCGTCTCACTATCCCCAGCATTTT.

The CDR3 is CASSLPNRGNTEAFF. As DNA, the CDR3 is TGTGCCAGCAGCTTACCGAACAGGGGGAACACTGAAGCTTTCTTT. The V call is TRBV5-4, the J call TRBJ1-1; 7 bases are shared with TRBD1. Germline values: CDR1 SGHNT, CDR2 YYREEE (reference sequence). The CDR3 loop spans 15 amino acids. V lost 2 bases to trimming and J lost 1 base; unmatched junction nucleotides: 5.

V gene TRBV9 combines with J gene TRBJ1-2, with 9 bases matching TRBD1. After removal of 3 bases from V and 5 bases from J, the junction contained 8 bases not matched to a gene. There are 15 residues in the CDR3. The germline V gene encodes CDR1 SGDLS and CDR2 YYNGEE. As DNA, the CDR3 is TGTGCCAGCAGCGCCCTCGGACAGGGGTGGTATGGCTACACCTTC. This translates into CASSALGQGWYGYTF.

The chain is built from TRBV10-2 and TRBJ2-1, with unresolved D. The V end lost 2 bases, the J end lost 2 bases, and 10 bases lay between the germline ends. The CDR3 has 15 amino acids. Germline lookup yields CDR1 WSHSY and CDR2 SAAADI. The CDR3 is CASSENSPTYNEQFF. The CDR3 DNA sequence: TGCGCCAGCAGTGAGAACTCCCCCACCTACAATGAGCAGTTCTTC.

The chain carries TRBV28 and TRBJ1-5; D remains unclear. This CDR3 is built from 16 residues. CDR1 MDHEN and CDR2 SYDVKM come from the germline V gene. Trimming stripped 7 bases from V and 1 base from J, with 17 bases between. CDR3 sequence reads: CASTPWRASSNQPQHF. The CDR3 DNA follows: TGTGCCAGCACCCCATGGAGAGCATCGAGCAATCAGCCCCAGCATTTT. Full variable domain (missing parts from reference TRBV28 and TRBJ1-5): DVKVTQSSRYLVKRTGEKVFLECVQDMDHENMFWYRQDPGLGLRLIYFSYDVKMKEKGDIPEGYSVSREKKERFSLILESASTNQTSMYLCASTPWRASSNQPQHFGDGTRLSIL.

The rearrangement joins TRBV28 to TRBJ1-2, with 8 bases fitting TRBD1. Losses at the gene ends were 8 bases for V and 5 bases for J; bases not matched to a gene: 10. CDR1 MDHEN and CDR2 SYDVKM come from the germline V gene. This CDR3 is 14 amino acids long. CDR3 in DNA: TGTGCCAGCTTGGGGGACAGGAGGGATTATGGCTACACCTTC. Protein sequence: CASLGDRRDYGYTF.

This chain uses TRBV7-9 with TRBJ2-2; 7 nucleotides line up with TRBD1. Germline V CDR1 and CDR2: SEHNR, FQNEAQ (reference sequence). V lost 3 bases to trimming and J lost 7 bases; unmatched junction nucleotides: 8. The CDR3 extends over 15 amino acids. The CDR3 bases are TGTGCCAGCAGCTTGAGTGTACAGGGGAACGGGGAGCTGTTTTTT. Its protein is CASSLSVQGNGELFF. The whole variable domain, remainder taken from reference TRBV7-9 and TRBJ2-2, is DTGVSQNPRHKITKRGQNVTFRCDPISEHNRLYWYRQTLGQGPEFLTYFQNEAQLEKSRLLSDRFSAERPKGSFSTLEIQRTEQGDSAMYLCASSLSVQGNGELFFGEGSRLTVL.